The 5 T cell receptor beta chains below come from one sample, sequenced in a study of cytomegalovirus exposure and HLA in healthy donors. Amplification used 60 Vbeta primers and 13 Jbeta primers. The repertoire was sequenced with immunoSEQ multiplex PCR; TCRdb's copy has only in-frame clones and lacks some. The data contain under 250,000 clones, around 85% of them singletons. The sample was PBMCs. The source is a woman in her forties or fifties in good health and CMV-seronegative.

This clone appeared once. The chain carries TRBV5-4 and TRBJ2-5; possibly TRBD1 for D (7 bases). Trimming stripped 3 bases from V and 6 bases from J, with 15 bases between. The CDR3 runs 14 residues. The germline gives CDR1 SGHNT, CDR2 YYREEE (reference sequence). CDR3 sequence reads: CASSSTQGGKTQYF. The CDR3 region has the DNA TGTGCCAGCAGCTCGACTCAGGGGGGAAAGACCCAGTACTTC.

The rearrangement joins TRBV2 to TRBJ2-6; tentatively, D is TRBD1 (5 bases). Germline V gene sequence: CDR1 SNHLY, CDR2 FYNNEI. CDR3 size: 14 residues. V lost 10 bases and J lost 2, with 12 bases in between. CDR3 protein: CAIAGSPGANVLTF. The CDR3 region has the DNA TGTGCCATCGCAGGGTCGCCTGGGGCCAACGTCCTGACTTTC.

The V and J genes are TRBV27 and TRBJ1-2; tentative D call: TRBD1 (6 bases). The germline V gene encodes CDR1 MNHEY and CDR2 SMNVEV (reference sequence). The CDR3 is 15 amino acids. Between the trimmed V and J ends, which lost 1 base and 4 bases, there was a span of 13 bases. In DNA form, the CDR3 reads TGTGCCAGCAGTTTATTGGCAGGGGACCGCTATGGCTACACCTTC. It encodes CASSLLAGDRYGYTF.

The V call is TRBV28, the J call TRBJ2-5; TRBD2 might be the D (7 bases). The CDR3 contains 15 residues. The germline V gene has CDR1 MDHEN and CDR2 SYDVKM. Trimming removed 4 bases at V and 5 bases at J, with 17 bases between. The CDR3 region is CASSSQGGARETQYF. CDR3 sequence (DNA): TGTGCCAGCAGTTCTCAAGGGGGGGCAAGGGAGACCCAGTACTTC.

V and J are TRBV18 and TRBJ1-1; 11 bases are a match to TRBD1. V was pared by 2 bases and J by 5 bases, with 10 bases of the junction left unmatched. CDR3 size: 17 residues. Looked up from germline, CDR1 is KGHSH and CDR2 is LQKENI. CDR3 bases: TGTGCCAGCTCACCAAGGGGGACAGGGGGTCGAGGGACTGAAGCTTTCTTT. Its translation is CASSPRGTGGRGTEAFF.